Below, 10 T cell receptor beta chains from the same sample are listed, as sequenced in a study of CD8 T cells in Susac syndrome. With random hexamers, reverse transcription was performed on roughly 0.45 to 1 ug of RNA. MiXCR, applied by TCRdb to the immunoSEQ multiplex PCR reads, yields one record per CDR3 protein. The sample records 140,000 to 150,000 distinct CDR3 sequences, 95% being singletons. Specimen: CD4+ T cells from PBMCs. These TCRs come from a human donor with multiple sclerosis.

The chain recombines TRBV29-1 with TRBJ1-1, with D possibly matching TRBD1 (6 bases). CDR1 SQVTM and CDR2 ANQGSEA come from the germline V gene. This CDR3 has 13 residues. The germline V and J ends were trimmed by 6 bases and 0 bases, with 11 bases remaining between them. The CDR3 nucleotides are TGCAGCGTCTCGACAGGCGTGAACACTGAAGCTTTCTTT. This encodes CSVSTGVNTEAFF.

This rearrangement joins TRBV7-9 to TRBJ2-1, with D perhaps matching TRBD1 (5 bases). This CDR3 spans 12 amino acids. The germline V gene encodes CDR1 SEHNR and CDR2 FQNEAQ (reference sequence). Trimming took 2 bases from V and 6 from J, leaving 5 bases between them. The CDR3 DNA sequence: TGTGCCAGCAGCTTACAGGGCAATGAGCAGTTCTTC. Translated, it gives CASSLQGNEQFF.

This chain links TRBV19 with TRBJ2-1; no definite D call. The CDR3 sequence is 16 residues long. Germline V CDR1 and CDR2: LNHDA, SQIVND (reference sequence). V lost 4 bases and J lost 0, with 13 bases in between. The chain's CDR3 is CASSKGRSSSYNEQFF. In nucleotides, the CDR3 is TGTGCCAGTAGTAAAGGCCGGAGTAGCTCCTACAATGAGCAGTTCTTC. The full variable domain, rest sourced from reference TRBV19 and TRBJ2-1, is DGGITQSPKYLFRKEGQNVTLSCEQNLNHDAMYWYRQDPGQGLRLIYYSQIVNDFQKGDIAEGYSVSREKKESFPLTVTSAQKNPTAFYLCASSKGRSSSYNEQFFGPGTRLTVL.

The rearrangement links TRBV20-1 to TRBJ1-5; 11 bases are a match to TRBD1. Looked up from germline, CDR1 is DFQATT and CDR2 is SNEGSKA (reference sequence). This CDR3 has 18 residues. V trimming: 2 bases; J trimming: 4 bases; junction bases outside the gene matches: 13. The CDR3 coding sequence is TGCAGTGCTAGACTCGGACAGGGGGCGGTTTGGGCAAATCAGCCCCAGCATTTT. Translated: CSARLGQGAVWANQPQHF.

This chain joins TRBV20-1 and TRBJ2-5, with 8 bases identical to TRBD2. The CDR3 is made up of 15 amino acids. Germline V lookup: CDR1 DFQATT, CDR2 SNEGSKA (reference sequence). Unmatched junction bases numbered 11, after V lost 5 bases and J lost 3 bases. In nucleotides, the CDR3 is TGCAGTGCTCCCAGAGCGGGGGCCCCAAAAGAGACCCAGTACTTC. Amino acid sequence: CSAPRAGAPKETQYF.

The gene calls are TRBV2 and TRBJ1-6, with TRBD1 matching over 8 bases. The CDR3 consists of 15 residues. CDR1 is SNHLY, CDR2 FYNNEI, per germline. Germline trimming cut 5 bases from V and 7 bases from J; bases unmatched to any gene: 7. In DNA, the CDR3 is TGTGCCAGCAGTCCCCAGGGGGCAGTCAATTCACCCCTCCACTTT. Residues: CASSPQGAVNSPLHF.

The chain employs TRBV30 and TRBJ1-1; no firm D call. The CDR3 contains 13 residues. CDR1 and CDR2 (germline): GTSNPN, SVGIG (reference sequence). V was trimmed by 0 bases and J by 6 bases, leaving 11 bases between them. CDR3 bases: TGTGCCTGGAGTGTACGAGAGATAGCTGAAGCTTTCTTT. Its translation is CAWSVREIAEAFF.

V is TRBV19 and J is TRBJ2-2; possibly TRBD1 for D (6 bases). CDR1 LNHDA and CDR2 SQIVND come from the germline V gene (reference sequence). V gave up 8 bases and J gave up 5 bases, with 18 bases separating them. The CDR3 totals 15 residues. Here the CDR3 DNA reads TGTGCCAGTCGTACCCCGGGACAAGAGACCGGGGAGCTGTTTTTT. Residues: CASRTPGQETGELFF.

This clonotype was seen just once. This rearrangement joins TRBV13 to TRBJ1-6; 8 positions match TRBD1. This CDR3 is built from 18 residues. In germline, CDR1 is PRHDT, CDR2 FYEKMQ (reference sequence). The junction had 8 bases not matched to a gene; V was cut back by 4 bases and J by 0 bases. CDR3: CASSSGQGRASYNSPLHF. DNA of the CDR3: TGTGCCAGCAGCTCTGGACAGGGTAGAGCCTCCTATAATTCACCCCTCCACTTT.

The genes are TRBV5-1 and TRBJ1-2, with 7 bases that match TRBD1. The V gene end was trimmed by 0 bases and the J gene end by 6 bases; junction bases not matched to a gene: 5. This CDR3 is 14 amino acids long. CDR1 is SGHRS and CDR2 is YFSETQ in the germline V gene. The CDR3 region is CASSLAVGGHGYTF. The CDR3 region has the DNA TGCGCCAGCAGCTTGGCCGTAGGGGGCCATGGCTACACCTTC.